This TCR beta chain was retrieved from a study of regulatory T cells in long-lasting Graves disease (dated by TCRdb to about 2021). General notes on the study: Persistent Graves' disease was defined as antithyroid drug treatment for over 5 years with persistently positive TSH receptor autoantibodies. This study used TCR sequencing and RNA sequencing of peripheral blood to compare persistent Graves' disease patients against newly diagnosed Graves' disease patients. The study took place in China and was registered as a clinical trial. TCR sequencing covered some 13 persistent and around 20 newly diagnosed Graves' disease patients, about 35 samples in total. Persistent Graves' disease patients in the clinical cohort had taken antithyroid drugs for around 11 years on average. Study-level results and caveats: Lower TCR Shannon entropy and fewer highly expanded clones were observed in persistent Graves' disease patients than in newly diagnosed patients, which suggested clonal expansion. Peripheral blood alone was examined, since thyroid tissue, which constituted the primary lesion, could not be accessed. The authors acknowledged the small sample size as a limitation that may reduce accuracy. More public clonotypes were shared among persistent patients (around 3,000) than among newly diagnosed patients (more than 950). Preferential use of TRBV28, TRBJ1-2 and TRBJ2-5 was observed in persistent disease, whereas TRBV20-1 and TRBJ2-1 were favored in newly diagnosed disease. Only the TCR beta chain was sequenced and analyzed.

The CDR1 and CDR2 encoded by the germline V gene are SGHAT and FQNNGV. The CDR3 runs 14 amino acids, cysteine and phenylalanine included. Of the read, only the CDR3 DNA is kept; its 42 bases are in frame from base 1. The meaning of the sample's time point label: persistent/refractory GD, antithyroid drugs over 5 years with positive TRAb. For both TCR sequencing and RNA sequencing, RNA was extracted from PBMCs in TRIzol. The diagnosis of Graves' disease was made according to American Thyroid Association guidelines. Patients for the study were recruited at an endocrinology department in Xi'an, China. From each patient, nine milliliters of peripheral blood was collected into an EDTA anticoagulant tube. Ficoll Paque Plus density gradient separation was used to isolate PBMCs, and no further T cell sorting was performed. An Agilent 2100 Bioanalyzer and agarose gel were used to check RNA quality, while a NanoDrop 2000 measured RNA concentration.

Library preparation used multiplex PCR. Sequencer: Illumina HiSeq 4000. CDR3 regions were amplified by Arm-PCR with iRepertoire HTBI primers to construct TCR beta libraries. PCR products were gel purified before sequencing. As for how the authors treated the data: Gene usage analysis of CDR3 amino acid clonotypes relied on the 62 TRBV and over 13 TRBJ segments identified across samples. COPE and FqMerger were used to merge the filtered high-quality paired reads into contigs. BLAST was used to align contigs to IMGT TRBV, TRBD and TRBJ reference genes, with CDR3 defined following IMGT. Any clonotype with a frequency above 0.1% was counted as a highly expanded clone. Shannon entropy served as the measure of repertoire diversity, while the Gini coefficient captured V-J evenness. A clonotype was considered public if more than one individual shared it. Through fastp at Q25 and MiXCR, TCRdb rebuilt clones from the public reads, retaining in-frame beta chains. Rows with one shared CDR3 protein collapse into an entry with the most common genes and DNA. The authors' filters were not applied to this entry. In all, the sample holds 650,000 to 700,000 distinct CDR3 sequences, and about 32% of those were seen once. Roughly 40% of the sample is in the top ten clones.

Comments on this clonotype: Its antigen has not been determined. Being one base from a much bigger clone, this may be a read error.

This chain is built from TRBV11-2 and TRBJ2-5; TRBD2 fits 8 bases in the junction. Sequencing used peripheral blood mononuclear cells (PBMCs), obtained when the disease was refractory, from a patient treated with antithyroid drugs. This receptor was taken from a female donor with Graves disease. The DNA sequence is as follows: TGTGCCAGCAGTCCGACGGGGGGGCGAGAGGCCCAGTACTTC. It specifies CASSPTGGREAQYF.